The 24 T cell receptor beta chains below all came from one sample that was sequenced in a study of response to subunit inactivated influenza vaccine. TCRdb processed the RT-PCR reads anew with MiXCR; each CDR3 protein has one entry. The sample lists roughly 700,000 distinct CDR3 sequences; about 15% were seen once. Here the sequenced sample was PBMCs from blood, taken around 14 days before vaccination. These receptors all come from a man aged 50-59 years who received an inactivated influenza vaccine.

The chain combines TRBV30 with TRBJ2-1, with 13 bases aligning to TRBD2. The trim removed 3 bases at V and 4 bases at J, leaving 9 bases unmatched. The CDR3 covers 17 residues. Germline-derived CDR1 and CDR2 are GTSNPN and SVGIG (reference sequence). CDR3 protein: CAWSAGTSGTRYNEQFF. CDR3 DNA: TGTGCCTGGAGCGCCGGGACTAGCGGGACGAGGTACAATGAGCAGTTCTTC.

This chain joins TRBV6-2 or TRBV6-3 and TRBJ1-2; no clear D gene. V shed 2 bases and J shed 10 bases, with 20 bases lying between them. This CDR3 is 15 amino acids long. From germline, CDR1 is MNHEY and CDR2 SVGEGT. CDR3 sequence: CASSYPRPYSIDYTF. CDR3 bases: TGTGCCAGCAGTTACCCCAGACCCTACTCTATCGACTACACCTTC.

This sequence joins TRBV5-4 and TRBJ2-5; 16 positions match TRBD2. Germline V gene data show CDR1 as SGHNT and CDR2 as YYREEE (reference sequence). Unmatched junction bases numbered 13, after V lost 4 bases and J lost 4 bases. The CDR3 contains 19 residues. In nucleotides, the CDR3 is TGTGCCAGCAGCCTTGGACCGGGACTAGCGGGGGGGGAAGTAGAGACCCAGTACTTC. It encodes CASSLGPGLAGGEVETQYF.

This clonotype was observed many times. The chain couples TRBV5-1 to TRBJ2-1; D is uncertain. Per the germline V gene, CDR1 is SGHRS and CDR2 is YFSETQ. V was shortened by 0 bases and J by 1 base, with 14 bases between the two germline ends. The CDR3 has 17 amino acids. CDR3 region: CASSLASVRVSYNEQFF. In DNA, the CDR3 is TGCGCCAGCAGCTTGGCCTCAGTAAGGGTATCCTACAATGAGCAGTTCTTC.

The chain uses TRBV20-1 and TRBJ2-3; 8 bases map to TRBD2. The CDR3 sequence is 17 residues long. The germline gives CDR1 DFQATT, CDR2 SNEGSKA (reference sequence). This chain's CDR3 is CCFTRHAPGLVTDTQYF. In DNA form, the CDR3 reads TGCTGCTTTACCCGCCACGCTCCGGGACTAGTCACAGATACGCAGTATTTT.

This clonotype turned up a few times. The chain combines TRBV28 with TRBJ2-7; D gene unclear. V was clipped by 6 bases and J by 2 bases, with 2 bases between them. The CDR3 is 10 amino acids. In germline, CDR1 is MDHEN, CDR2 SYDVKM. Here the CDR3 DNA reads TGTGCCAGCAGCGCCTACGAGCAGTACTTC. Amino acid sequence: CASSAYEQYF. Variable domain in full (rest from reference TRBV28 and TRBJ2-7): DVKVTQSSRYLVKRTGEKVFLECVQDMDHENMFWYRQDPGLGLRLIYFSYDVKMKEKGDIPEGYSVSREKKERFSLILESASTNQTSMYLCASSAYEQYFGPGTRLTVT.

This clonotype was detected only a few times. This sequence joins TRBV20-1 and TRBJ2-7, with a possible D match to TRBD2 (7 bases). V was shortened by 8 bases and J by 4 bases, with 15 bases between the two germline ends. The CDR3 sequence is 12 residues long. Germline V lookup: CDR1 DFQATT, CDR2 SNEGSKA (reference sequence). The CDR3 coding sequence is TGCAGTCTCAGGGAGGGGGGTTACGAGCAGTACTTC. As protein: CSLREGGYEQYF.

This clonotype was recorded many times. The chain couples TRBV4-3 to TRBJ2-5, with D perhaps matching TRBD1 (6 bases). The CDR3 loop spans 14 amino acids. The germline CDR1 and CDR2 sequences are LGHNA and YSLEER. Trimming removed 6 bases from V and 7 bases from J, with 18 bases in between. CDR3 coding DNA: TGCGCCAGCAGTGTCTCAACAGGGACGGGGACCCAGTACTTC. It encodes CASSVSTGTGTQYF.

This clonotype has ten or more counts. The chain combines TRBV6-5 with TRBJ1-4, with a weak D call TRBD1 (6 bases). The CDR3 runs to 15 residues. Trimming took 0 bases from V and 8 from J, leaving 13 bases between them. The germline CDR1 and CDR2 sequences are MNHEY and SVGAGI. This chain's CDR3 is CASSYSGGGSEKLFF. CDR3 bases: TGTGCCAGCAGTTACTCGGGGGGGGGCTCAGAAAAACTGTTTTTT.

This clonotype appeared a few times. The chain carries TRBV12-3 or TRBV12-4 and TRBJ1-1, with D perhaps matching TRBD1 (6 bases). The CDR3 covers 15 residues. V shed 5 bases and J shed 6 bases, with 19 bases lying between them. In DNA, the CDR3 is TGTGCCAGCAGTATATCCAGGGGATTTGACCCTGAAGCTTTCTTT. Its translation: CASSISRGFDPEAFF.

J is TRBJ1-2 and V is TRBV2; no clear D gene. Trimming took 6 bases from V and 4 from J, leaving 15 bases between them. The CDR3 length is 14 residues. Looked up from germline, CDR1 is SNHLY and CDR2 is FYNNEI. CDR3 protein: CASRPDPLTYGYTF. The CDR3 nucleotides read TGTGCCAGCAGGCCGGACCCCCTGACCTATGGCTACACCTTC.

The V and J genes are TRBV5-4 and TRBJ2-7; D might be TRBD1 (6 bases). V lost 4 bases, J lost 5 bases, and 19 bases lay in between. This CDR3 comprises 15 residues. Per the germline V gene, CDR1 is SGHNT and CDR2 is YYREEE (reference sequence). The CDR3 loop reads CASSPQDSKKDEQYF. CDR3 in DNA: TGTGCCAGCAGCCCACAGGACAGTAAAAAAGACGAGCAGTACTTC.

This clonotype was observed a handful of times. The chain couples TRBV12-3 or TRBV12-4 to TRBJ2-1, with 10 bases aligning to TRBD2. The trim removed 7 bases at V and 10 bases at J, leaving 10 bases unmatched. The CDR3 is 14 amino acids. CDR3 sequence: CASTAGLAGAEQFF. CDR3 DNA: TGTGCCAGCACAGCCGGGCTAGCGGGGGCAGAGCAGTTCTTC.

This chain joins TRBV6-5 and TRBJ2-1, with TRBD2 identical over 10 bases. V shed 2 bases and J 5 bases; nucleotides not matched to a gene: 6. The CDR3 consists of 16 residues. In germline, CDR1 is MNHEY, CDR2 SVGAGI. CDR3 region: CASSYGSGGGHNEQFF. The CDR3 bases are TGTGCCAGCAGTTACGGGAGCGGGGGGGGGCACAATGAGCAGTTCTTC.

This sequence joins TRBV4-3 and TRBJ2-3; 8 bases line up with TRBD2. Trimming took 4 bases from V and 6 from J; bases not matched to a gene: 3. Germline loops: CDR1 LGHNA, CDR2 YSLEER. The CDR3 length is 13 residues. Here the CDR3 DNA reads TGCGCCAGCAGCCCCCGACTAGCGGATACGCAGTATTTT. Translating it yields CASSPRLADTQYF.

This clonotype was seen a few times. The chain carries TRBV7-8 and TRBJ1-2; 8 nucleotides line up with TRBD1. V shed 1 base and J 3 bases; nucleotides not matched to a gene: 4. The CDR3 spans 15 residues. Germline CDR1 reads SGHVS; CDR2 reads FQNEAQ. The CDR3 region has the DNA TGTGCCAGCAGCTTAGGGACAGGGTCGGACTATGGCTACACCTTC. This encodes CASSLGTGSDYGYTF.

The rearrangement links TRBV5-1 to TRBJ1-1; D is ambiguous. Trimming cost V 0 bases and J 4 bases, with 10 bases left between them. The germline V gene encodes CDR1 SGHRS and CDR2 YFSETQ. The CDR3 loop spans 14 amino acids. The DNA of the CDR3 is TGCGCCAGCAGCTTGGCCACGGGGTTCACTGAAGCTTTCTTT. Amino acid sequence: CASSLATGFTEAFF. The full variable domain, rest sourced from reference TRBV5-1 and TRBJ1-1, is KAGVTQTPRYLIKTRGQQVTLSCSPISGHRSVSWYQQTPGQGLQFLFEYFSETQRNKGNFPGRFSGRQFSNSRSEMNVSTLELGDSALYLCASSLATGFTEAFFGQGTRLTVV.

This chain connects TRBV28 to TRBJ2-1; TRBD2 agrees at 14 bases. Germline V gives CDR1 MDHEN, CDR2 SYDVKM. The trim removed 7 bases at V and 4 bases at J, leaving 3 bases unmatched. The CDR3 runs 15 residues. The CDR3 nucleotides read TGTGCCAGCACAAGACTAGCGGGAGGGTACAATGAGCAGTTCTTC. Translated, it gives CASTRLAGGYNEQFF.

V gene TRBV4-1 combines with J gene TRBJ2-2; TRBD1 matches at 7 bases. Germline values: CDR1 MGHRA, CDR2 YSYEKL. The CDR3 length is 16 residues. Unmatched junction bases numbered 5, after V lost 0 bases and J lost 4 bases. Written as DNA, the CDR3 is TGCGCCAGCAGCCAAGATCACAGGGGTGGCACCGGGGAGCTGTTTTTT. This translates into CASSQDHRGGTGELFF.

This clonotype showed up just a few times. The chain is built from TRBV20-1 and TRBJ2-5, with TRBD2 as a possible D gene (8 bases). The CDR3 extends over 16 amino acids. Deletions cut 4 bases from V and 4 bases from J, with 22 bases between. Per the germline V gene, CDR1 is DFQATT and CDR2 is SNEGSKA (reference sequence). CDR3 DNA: TGCAGTGCTACCGACTCGGGGGGGCCAGGGGGAGAGACCCAGTACTTC. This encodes CSATDSGGPGGETQYF.

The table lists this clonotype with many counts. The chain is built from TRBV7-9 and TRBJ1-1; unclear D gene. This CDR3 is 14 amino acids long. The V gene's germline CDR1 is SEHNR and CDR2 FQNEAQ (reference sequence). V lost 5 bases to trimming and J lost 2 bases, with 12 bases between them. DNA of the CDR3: TGTGCCAGCAGCCCCCACGAGGGTAACACTGAAGCTTTCTTT. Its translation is CASSPHEGNTEAFF.

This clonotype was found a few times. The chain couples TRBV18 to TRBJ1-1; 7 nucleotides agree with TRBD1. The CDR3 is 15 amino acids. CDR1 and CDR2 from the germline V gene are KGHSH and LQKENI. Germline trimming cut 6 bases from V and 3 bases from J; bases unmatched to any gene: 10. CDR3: CASSTDRTFYTEAFF. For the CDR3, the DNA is TGTGCCAGCTCGACGGACAGGACCTTCTACACTGAAGCTTTCTTT. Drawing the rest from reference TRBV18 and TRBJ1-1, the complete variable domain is NAGVMQNPRHLVRRRGQEARLRCSPMKGHSHVYWYRQLPEEGLKFMVYLQKENIIDESGMPKERFSAEFPKEGPSILRIQQVVRGDSAAYFCASSTDRTFYTEAFFGQGTRLTVV.

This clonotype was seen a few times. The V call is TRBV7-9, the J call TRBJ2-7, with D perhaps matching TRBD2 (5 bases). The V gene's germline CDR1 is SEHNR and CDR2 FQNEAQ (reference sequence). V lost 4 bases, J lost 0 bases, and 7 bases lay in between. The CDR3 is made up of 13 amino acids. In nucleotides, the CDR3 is TGTGCCAGCAGCTCGAGGGTCTCCTACGAGCAGTACTTC. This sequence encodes CASSSRVSYEQYF.

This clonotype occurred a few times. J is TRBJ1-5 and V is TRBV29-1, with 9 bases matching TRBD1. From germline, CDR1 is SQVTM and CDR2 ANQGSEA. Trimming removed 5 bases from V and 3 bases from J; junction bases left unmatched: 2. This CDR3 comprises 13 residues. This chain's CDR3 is CSVTGGFNQPQHF. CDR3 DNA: TGCAGCGTTACAGGGGGCTTCAATCAGCCCCAGCATTTT.